This TCR beta chain was sequenced in a study of blood T cells in healthy people across ages. The CDR3 has 15 amino acids. For this clonotype: One end of the junction varies from germline; a read error may be responsible.

Donation came from healthy Caucasian individuals in Russia who were aged about 6 to 90. Primers used in a second PCR of about 6 to 11 cycles were a sample-barcoded 5' primer and a J-beta primer mix. A 12-random-nucleotide template-switch adaptor tagged each cDNA molecule. TCRdb reprocessed the 5' RACE reads with MiXCR, giving one entry per CDR3 protein. The sample shows hundreds of thousands of distinct CDR3 sequences, about 53% of them seen only once. This TCR came from a man in his sixties in good health. The chain uses TRBV12-3 or TRBV12-4 and TRBJ2-5; 9 nucleotides align to TRBD1. The sequencing sample was made of blood. The CDR3 DNA reads as TGTGCCTGCAGTTTAGCGACAGGGGGGTACGAGACCCAGTACTTC. Its protein is CACSLATGGYETQYF.